The present T cell receptor (beta chain) was sequenced within a study of vaccination effects on CD4 cells after COVID-19 (dated by TCRdb to between 2020 and 2023). In terms of the full investigation: Each participant received two doses of an mRNA SARS-CoV-2 vaccine, either BNT162b2 or mRNA-1273. SARS-CoV-2 spike-specific CD4+ TCR repertoires were compared before and after mRNA vaccination in COVID-19 convalescent patients and in infection-naive vaccine recipients. Altogether, around 9 COVID-19 convalescent patients and a few SARS-CoV-2-naive healthy vaccine recipients made up the full study. Cultures from other donors in the study were sequenced with the Oncomine TCR Beta short-read assay on an Illumina iSeq 100. The paper as a whole reports these results and caveats: In healthy vaccine recipients, vaccine-induced clones were almost all SARS-CoV-2 mono-reactive, with only 1 of 255 cross-reactive with common cold coronaviruses. At late post-vaccination timepoints, both infection-induced and vaccine-induced clones showed marked clonal contraction, consistent with waning T cell responses. The study was limited by a small number of convalescent patients, and early post-infection timepoints were lacking.

To identify antigen-specific CD4+ T cell clonotypes by their expansion, the ViraFEST assay first stimulated PBMC with viral peptide pools and then applied TCR sequencing. After around 10 days of culture, CD4+ T cells were isolated with the EasySep CD4+ T cell isolation kit. Negative nucleocapsid antibody results before and after vaccination confirmed that the healthy vaccine recipients had no prior SARS-CoV-2 infection. Approximately 2 million PBMC per well were cultured in IMDM with around 5.3% human AB serum, 7.5 to 10 IU/ml IL-2 and gentamicin, plus 10 ug/ml peptides. On days 3 and 7, half of the culture medium was replaced with fresh IL-2-containing medium. Unless otherwise noted, each peptide stimulation condition was cultured in triplicate wells. PBMC were separated from whole blood using Ficoll-Paque Plus gradient centrifugation and were then either cryopreserved at -140C or used fresh. The overlapping peptide pools covered the spike proteins of SARS-CoV-2 as well as those of the common cold coronaviruses HCoV-NL63, HCoV-OC43 and HCoV-229E. The QIAamp micro DNA kit was used to extract genomic DNA from the cultured CD4+ T cells.

Receptor libraries were prepared by the immunoSEQ multiplex PCR assay. DNA from the cultured and isolated CD4+ T cells underwent TCR beta CDR3 sequencing. Concerning the study's data processing: The analysis removed non-productive TCR sequences, trimmed reads to the CDR3 region, and retained only CDR3s that were 7 or more amino acids long. Antigen-specific clonotypes were identified with the MANAFEST web app by comparing expansion in peptide wells against reference cultures. For clones to be considered positive, expansion at FDR<0.05 versus reference and all other wells, an odds ratio above 5, and a frequency above 0.1% in two replicate wells were required. A clonotype was called cross-reactive if it was significantly expanded both in SARS-CoV-2 spike wells and in at least one common cold coronavirus spike condition. Using the stringdist R package, CDR3 similarity was measured by Levenshtein distance, and unrooted trees were constructed with ape in R 3.6.1. TCRdb obtained this table from immuneACCESS and retained in-frame rearrangements with V and J assigned. These tables miss some clones; where compared with another copy, unresolved V genes account for less than half of the shortfall, and the remainder is unexplained. V, J and clone size reflect that table, while D and trimming were determined from the DNA. Present in this sample are some 15,000 clones, just over 75% of which were seen just once. Around 25% of the sample is in the top ten clones.

About this clone: This clone's antigen is unknown. Nothing much larger sits one base from this clone, and base qualities are not available.

The sequencing used CD4+ T cells from PBMCs cultured with HCoV-229E spike peptides, collected before COVID-19 vaccination. Interpreted using the paper, the cell subset or site label stands for: HCoV-229E spike overlapping peptide pool stimulation. This clonotype originated in a human donor who received a COVID-19 vaccine.

The CDR3 loop reads CASSLEGYSYNEQFF. DNA sequence: TGTGCCAGCAGCTTAGAAGGTTACTCCTACAATGAGCAGTTCTTC. The sequence links TRBV7-3 to TRBJ2-1, with the D gene not clear enough to name. The CDR3 goes from the cysteine to the phenylalanine over 15 residues. Only the CDR3 portion is preserved as DNA: 45 bases, with reading frame beginning at the first base. V and J lose 2 bases and 0 bases, and a span of 8 bases separates them. CDR1 and CDR2, per the germline V gene, are SGHTA and FQGTGA.